This entry lists 10 T cell receptor beta chains sequenced from one sample in a study of shared clonotypes between healthy human individuals. Sequencing used immunoSEQ multiplex PCR; TCRdb keeps in-frame clones, though not all of them. The profile shows 2,500,000 or so clones, around nine tenths of them singletons. The sample taken for sequencing was naive CD4+ T cells sorted from blood. Subset reported: CD45RA+ positively selected. The receptors originated from a man younger than 30 in good health.

The chain combines TRBV18 with TRBJ1-2; 9 nucleotides line up with TRBD1. The V gene end was trimmed by 5 bases and the J gene end by 4 bases; junction bases not matched to a gene: 5. The CDR3 spans 14 residues. Germline-derived CDR1 and CDR2 are KGHSH and LQKENI. The CDR3: CASSSTGGAYGYTF. The CDR3 nucleotides read TGTGCCAGCTCATCTACAGGGGGCGCCTATGGCTACACCTTC.

The gene calls are TRBV7-9 and TRBJ2-5, with TRBD1 matching 10 bases. Germline CDR1 SEHNR, CDR2 FQNEAQ (reference sequence). The CDR3 is 14 residues long. With V trimmed by 6 bases and J by 7 bases, 8 bases remained unmatched. CDR3 nucleotides: TGTGCCAGCAGTGACAGGGGGCGAGAGACGACCCAGTACTTC. This translates into CASSDRGRETTQYF. The entire variable domain, with the rest obtained from reference TRBV7-9 and TRBJ2-5, is as follows: DTGVSQNPRHKITKRGQNVTFRCDPISEHNRLYWYRQTLGQGPEFLTYFQNEAQLEKSRLLSDRFSAERPKGSFSTLEIQRTEQGDSAMYLCASSDRGRETTQYFGPGTRLLVL.

V and J are TRBV5-4 and TRBJ2-3; 10 positions agree with TRBD2. The germline V gene encodes CDR1 SGHNT and CDR2 YYREEE (reference sequence). The CDR3 has 13 residues. J was trimmed by 4 bases and V by 4 bases; bases with no gene match: 0. CDR3 sequence reads: CASSGTSADTQYF. In DNA, the CDR3 is TGTGCCAGCAGCGGGACTAGCGCAGATACGCAGTATTTT. Combining the CDR3 with reference TRBV5-4 and TRBJ2-3 gives the whole variable domain ETGVTQSPTHLIKTRGQQVTLRCSSQSGHNTVSWYQQALGQGPQFIFQYYREEENGRGNFPPRFSGLQFPNYSSELNVNALELDDSALYLCASSGTSADTQYFGPGTRLTVL.

The chain joins TRBV15 to TRBJ2-2, with D possibly TRBD1 on 6 matching bases. Per the germline V gene, CDR1 is LNHNV and CDR2 is YYDKDF (reference sequence). Trimming shortened V by 8 bases and J by 4 bases, and 17 bases separated the two germline ends. The length of the CDR3 is 15 residues. In nucleotides, the CDR3 is TGTGCCACCGAATCCCACAGGGACGGCACCGGGGAGCTGTTTTTT. It specifies CATESHRDGTGELFF.

J is TRBJ2-2 and V is TRBV11-2, with D perhaps being TRBD1 or TRBD2 (5 bases each). The CDR3 runs 15 residues. Germline V CDR1 and CDR2: SGHAT, FQNNGV. Trimming took 1 base from V and 5 from J, leaving 11 bases between them. The DNA for the CDR3 is TGTGCCAGCAGCTTAGGAGGGCCAGGGACCGGGGAGCTGTTTTTT. It yields the protein CASSLGGPGTGELFF.

The V and J genes are TRBV6-5 and TRBJ1-5; TRBD1 agrees at 12 bases. The germline gives CDR1 MNHEY, CDR2 SVGAGI. This CDR3 has 15 residues. With V trimmed by 4 bases and J by 7 bases, 5 bases remained unmatched. CDR3 nucleotide sequence: TGTGCCAGCAGTTGGGGACAGGGGGCAGGGCAGCCCCAGCATTTT. Encoded protein: CASSWGQGAGQPQHF.

This chain uses TRBV10-3 with TRBJ1-1; possible D gene TRBD1, 6 bases. The CDR3 runs to 14 residues. Germline V lookup: CDR1 ENHRY, CDR2 SYGVKD. Trimming left V 6 bases short and J 4 bases short, with 15 bases between. The CDR3 spells CAIRETGLATEAFF. The CDR3 DNA sequence: TGTGCCATCAGAGAAACAGGGTTGGCCACTGAAGCTTTCTTT.

The V gene is TRBV2, the J gene TRBJ2-4; 7 bases fit TRBD1. Trimming at V came to 5 bases and at J to 3 bases, leaving 7 bases not matched to a gene. From germline, CDR1 is SNHLY and CDR2 FYNNEI. CDR3 length equals 15 residues. In nucleotides, the CDR3 is TGTGCCAGCAGTTGGACAGGTGACGGCAAAAACATTCAGTACTTC. Its translation is CASSWTGDGKNIQYF.

This chain joins TRBV5-4 and TRBJ2-1; possible D gene TRBD2, 6 bases. V lost 4 bases and J 9 bases, leaving 17 bases between the germline ends. Germline V gene data show CDR1 as SGHNT and CDR2 as YYREEE (reference sequence). The CDR3 is 14 residues long. The CDR3 here is CASSARDSTIEQFF. The DNA for the CDR3 is TGTGCCAGCAGCGCCCGGGACTCGACAATTGAGCAGTTCTTC. Complete variable domain (other parts from reference TRBV5-4 and TRBJ2-1): ETGVTQSPTHLIKTRGQQVTLRCSSQSGHNTVSWYQQALGQGPQFIFQYYREEENGRGNFPPRFSGLQFPNYSSELNVNALELDDSALYLCASSARDSTIEQFFGPGTRLTVL.

The sample holds a few counts of this clone. V usage is TRBV6-4 and J usage is TRBJ2-2; no clear D. Looked up from germline, CDR1 is MRHNA and CDR2 is SNTAGT. The CDR3 consists of 13 residues. V lost 7 bases and J 3 bases, leaving 9 bases between the germline ends. CDR3 nucleotide sequence: TGTGCCAGCACCGATGAGTACACCGGGGAGCTGTTTTTT. It yields the protein CASTDEYTGELFF.